This TCR beta chain was obtained from a study of cytomegalovirus exposure and HLA in healthy donors. It was with 60 Vbeta and 13 Jbeta primers that the PCR ran. TCRdb's copy holds only in-frame clones and misses some; the assay was immunoSEQ multiplex PCR. Its table records 87,000 or so clones. Notes on the study in general: In vitro work confirmed that a few CMV-associated chains recognize CMV antigens. DRB1 had the most TCR associations and HLA-C the fewest, a later analysis found, with rates varying by HLA locus. A later analysis reportedly found that, within productive TCRs, an Asian-associated ancestry cluster had fewer N-insertions than the mean observed across the roughly 700 donors. Previously analyzed data showed that most TCR beta V segments were productive at a frequency of about 90% or about 30%.

In germline, CDR1 is MNHEY, CDR2 SVGAGI. CDR3 length: 14 residues. Trimming removed 4 bases at V and 10 bases at J, with 17 bases between. On this clone itself: Antigen unknown.

Sequencing was done on a sample of PBMCs. The TCR comes from a man between 50 and 59 years old in good health and CMV-seropositive. The V and J genes are TRBV6-5 and TRBJ2-1; D might be TRBD2 (5 bases). The CDR3 DNA reads as TGTGCCAGCAGTTCCTACCAGGCGGGCTGGGAGCAGTTCTTC. Translation gives CASSSYQAGWEQFF.